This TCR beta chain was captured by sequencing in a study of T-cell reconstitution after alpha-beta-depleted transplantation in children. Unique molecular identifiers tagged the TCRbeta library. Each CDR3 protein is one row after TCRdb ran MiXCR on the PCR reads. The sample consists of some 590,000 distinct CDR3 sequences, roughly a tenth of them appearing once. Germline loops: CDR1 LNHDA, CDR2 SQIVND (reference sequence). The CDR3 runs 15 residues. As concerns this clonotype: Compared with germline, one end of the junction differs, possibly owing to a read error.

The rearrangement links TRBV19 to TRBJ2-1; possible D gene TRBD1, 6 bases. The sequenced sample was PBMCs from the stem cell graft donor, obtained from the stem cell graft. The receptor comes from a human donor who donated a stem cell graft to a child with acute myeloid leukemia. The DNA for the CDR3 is TGTGCCAGTAGTATTCGTGGACAGCCCTTCCCAGGGCAGCTCTTC. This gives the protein CASSIRGQPFPGQLF.